The rows below give T cell receptor beta chains drawn from one sample of a study of cytomegalovirus exposure and HLA in healthy donors. Libraries were prepared by immunoSEQ multiplex PCR; TCRdb keeps only in-frame clonotypes and omits some of them. The sample contains 150,000 to 200,000 clones, 60% to 85% of which appear only once. Sequencing input: PBMCs. The receptors were gathered from a woman aged 40 to 50 in good health and CMV-seronegative. Each CDR3 is given with its conserved first and last residue. Fields, in order: V gene, D gene, J gene, clone size, CDR3 DNA, CDR3 protein. A D gene is named only where the DNA matches it firmly. Clone size is not always given. Where it is, it says once, few, many or a class for expanded clones.

TRBV6-1	TRBD2	TRBJ2-7	NA	TGTGCCAGCGCTGGCGGGGGTATTCACGAGCAGTACTTC	CASAGGGIHEQYF
TRBV11-3	TRBD2	TRBJ2-1	NA	TGTGCCAGCAGCTTAGAACTAGCGGGAGGCTCCTCCTACAATGAGCAGTTCTTC	CASSLELAGGSSYNEQFF
TRBV10-3	NA	TRBJ2-1	few	TGTGCCACCAGATGGGCAGATAGGAATTCGGAATACAATGAGCAGTTCTTC	CATRWADRNSEYNEQFF
TRBV5-5	NA	TRBJ2-7	NA	TGTGCCAGCAGCGCGCTAGCGGGCCAGGGGGGCGAGCAGTACTTC	CASSALAGQGGEQYF
TRBV27	NA	TRBJ2-5	NA	TGTGCCAGCAGTTTATCGATGGCGGGGGAGACCCAGTACTTC	CASSLSMAGETQYF
TRBV4-3	TRBD1	TRBJ1-4	NA	TGCGCCAGCAGCCAAGATCGGACAGGCCATACGACGAATGAAAAACTGTTTTTT	CASSQDRTGHTTNEKLFF
TRBV19	TRBD1	TRBJ2-3	NA	TGTGCCAGTAGTACTACAGGGGGCGCGGATACGCAGTATTTT	CASSTTGGADTQYF
TRBV30	NA	TRBJ1-1	NA	TGTGCCTGGGAGGGCGGAGGGAACGAAGCTTTCTTT	CAWEGGGNEAFF
TRBV11-1	NA	TRBJ2-5	NA	TGTGCCAGCAGCTTATCTCGGAGGTTCCAAGAGACCCAGTACTTC	CASSLSRRFQETQYF
TRBV7-3	TRBD2	TRBJ2-3	NA	TGTGCCAGCAGCCCCCTCGCGGGAGGGCCCTCAGATACGCAGTATTTT	CASSPLAGGPSDTQYF
TRBV2	TRBD2	TRBJ2-1	once	TGTGCCAGCAGTGGCGGGAGACTAGCGCGGAATGAGCAGTTCTTC	CASSGGRLARNEQFF
TRBV7-8	TRBD1	TRBJ1-3	NA	TGTGCCAGCAGCAAAGACCGGGACAGGGGGCGTTCTGGAAACACCATATATTTT	CASSKDRDRGRSGNTIYF
TRBV27	NA	TRBJ2-1	NA	TGTGCCAGCAGTCGAAGGGAGGACGTTGAGCAGTTCTTC	CASSRREDVEQFF
TRBV7-9	NA	TRBJ1-4	NA	TGTGCCAGCAGCCCCGTACAGTTGGCTAATGAAAAACTGTTTTTT	CASSPVQLANEKLFF
TRBV7-2	TRBD2	TRBJ2-1	NA	TGTGCCAGCAGCCCCCCCGGGACTAGATCTCGGGGTGAGCAGTTCTTC	CASSPPGTRSRGEQFF
TRBV12-5	TRBD2	TRBJ2-1	NA	TGTGCTAGTGGTAGGAGACTAGCGGGAAACAATGAGCAGTTCTTC	CASGRRLAGNNEQFF
TRBV11-2	NA	TRBJ2-1	NA	TGTGCCAGCAGCCACGGAACCACCGGACGCCGCGGGAATGAGCAGTTCTTC	CASSHGTTGRRGNEQFF
TRBV30	TRBD2	TRBJ2-2	NA	TGTGCCTGGGGGACTAGCCTCACCGGGGAGCTGTTTTTT	CAWGTSLTGELFF
TRBV10-3	NA	TRBJ2-2	NA	TGTGCCATCAGTCCCGCGGCGAACACCGGGGAGCTGTTTTTT	CAISPAANTGELFF
TRBV7-9	TRBD2	TRBJ2-1	once	TGTGCCAGCAGCCGGGGACTAGCGGGCTACAATGAGCAGTTCTTC	CASSRGLAGYNEQFF
TRBV25-1	TRBD2	TRBJ2-2	NA	TGTGCCAGCAGTGAAGGGACTAGCCACGGGGAGCTGTTTTTT	CASSEGTSHGELFF
TRBV7-8	TRBD1	TRBJ1-1	NA	TGTGCCAGCAGCTATAGGGCGGGGAGGACAGGGAAAACTGAAGCTTTCTTT	CASSYRAGRTGKTEAFF
TRBV4-1	TRBD1	TRBJ1-3	few	TGCGCCAGCAGCCACCCAAAGGACCGGGACAGGGATCGGTACTCTGGAAACACCATATATTTT	CASSHPKDRDRDRYSGNTIYF
TRBV7-2	NA	TRBJ1-5	NA	TGTGCCAGCAGCTTTAGGGGCAATAGCAATCAGCCCCAGCATTTT	CASSFRGNSNQPQHF
TRBV7-3	NA	TRBJ2-5	NA	TGTGCCAGCAGCTTAAACAGCGTTGGGGGGGAGACCCAGTACTTC	CASSLNSVGGETQYF
TRBV4-1	TRBD2	TRBJ2-3	NA	TGCGCCAGCAGCCAAGGCATTTTGACAGAAGAGCTTAGCGGGAGTTCAGATACGCAGTATTTT	CASSQGILTEELSGSSDTQYF
TRBV18	NA	TRBJ1-1	NA	TGTGCCAGCTCACCCCGCAGGTCGGCCACTGAAGCTTTCTTT	CASSPRRSATEAFF
TRBV5-1	NA	TRBJ2-7	NA	TGCGCCAGCAGCCTTCAGGACTCGACGGTGTACGAGCAGTACTTC	CASSLQDSTVYEQYF
TRBV6-6	TRBD2	TRBJ2-1	NA	TGTGCCAGCAGTTACGGCTGGGAGGGTTCCTACAATGAGCAGTTCTTC	CASSYGWEGSYNEQFF
TRBV7-6	TRBD1	TRBJ2-7	NA	TGTGCCAGCAGCCCGCCGGGACAGGGGAATGGAGAGCAGTACTTC	CASSPPGQGNGEQYF
TRBV7-7	NA	TRBJ2-2	NA	TGTGCCAGCAGCTCCGCCGGGACAGGGGAGCTGTTTTTT	CASSSAGTGELFF
TRBV29-1	TRBD1	TRBJ1-2	NA	TGCAGCGTTGAAGCGGGACAGAGCTATGGCTACACCTTC	CSVEAGQSYGYTF
TRBV11-2	NA	TRBJ1-5	few	TGTGCCAGCAGCTTAGATAGCTCCAATCAGCCCCAGCATTTT	CASSLDSSNQPQHF
TRBV7-9	TRBD1	TRBJ1-1	NA	TGTGCCAGCAGTTTACCCTTCTTGGTAGGGACAGACAACACTGAAGCTTTCTTT	CASSLPFLVGTDNTEAFF
TRBV19	NA	TRBJ2-3	NA	TGTGCCAGTAGTATCGCGGGGAGCACAGATACGCAGTATTTT	CASSIAGSTDTQYF
TRBV7-9	TRBD2	TRBJ2-3	NA	TGTGCCAGCAGCTCGTCGCCTAGCGGGAGAGTCGCAGATACGCAGTATTTT	CASSSSPSGRVADTQYF
TRBV11-3	NA	TRBJ1-2	NA	TGTGCCAGCAGCTTAGATACGGGCACAGGGTTATACTATGGCTACACCTTC	CASSLDTGTGLYYGYTF
TRBV6-5	TRBD1	TRBJ1-2	NA	TGTGCCAGCAGTTTACACAGGGGACGGGATGGCTACACCTTC	CASSLHRGRDGYTF
TRBV2	NA	TRBJ1-3	NA	TGTGCCAGCACCCCGGAGACGCCGGCAGTAGAAAACACCATATATTTT	CASTPETPAVENTIYF
TRBV5-1	NA	TRBJ2-1	NA	TGCGCCAGCACAACATCCGGGACTCTCAATGAGCAGTTCTTC	CASTTSGTLNEQFF
TRBV7-6	TRBD1	TRBJ2-1	NA	TGTGCCAGCAGCTCCGGACAGGCGTCCAATGAGCAGTTCTTC	CASSSGQASNEQFF
TRBV19	TRBD2	TRBJ2-1	NA	TGTGCCAGTAGACTTGCTGGACTAGCGGTGGTCTACAATGAGCAGTTCTTC	CASRLAGLAVVYNEQFF
TRBV14	NA	TRBJ1-6	NA	TGTGCCAGCAGCCCTATTCCCTCCGGGGATTCACCCCTCCACTTT	CASSPIPSGDSPLHF
TRBV2	NA	TRBJ2-1	NA	TGTGCCAGCAGTGAACAGGGGTGGAATGAGCAGTTCTTC	CASSEQGWNEQFF
TRBV19	NA	TRBJ2-7	NA	TGTGCCAGTAGTATATGGCGGGCTGGGGAACACGAGCAGTACTTC	CASSIWRAGEHEQYF
TRBV29-1	TRBD1	TRBJ2-1	NA	TGCAGCTCCCAGGGACAGGTCTCAAATGAGCAGTTCTTC	CSSQGQVSNEQFF
TRBV6-6	TRBD1	TRBJ2-5	NA	TGTGCTTCAGGGGGCGGAGAGACCCAGTACTTC	CASGGGETQYF
TRBV7-2	TRBD2	TRBJ2-7	NA	TGTGCCAGCAGCCCTAGCGGGAGTGTAAACGAGCAGTACTTC	CASSPSGSVNEQYF
TRBV6-6	NA	TRBJ1-5	NA	TGTGCCAGCAGCTCCGGGGGTGGCTACAATCAGCCCCAGCATTTT	CASSSGGGYNQPQHF
TRBV27	NA	TRBJ1-2	NA	TGTGCCAGCAGTCTCCGCGGGGGCGGCTATGGCTACACCTTC	CASSLRGGGYGYTF
TRBV27	TRBD1	TRBJ1-4	NA	TGTGCCAGCAAGCCCGGGACAGGGGGGGATGAAAAACTGTTTTTT	CASKPGTGGDEKLFF
TRBV18	TRBD2	TRBJ2-5	NA	TGTGCCAGCTCACCATTGGTAGCGGGAGGGTCAGAGACCCAGTACTTC	CASSPLVAGGSETQYF
TRBV7-3	TRBD2	TRBJ2-1	NA	TGTGCCAGCAGCTTAGTACTAGCGGGATCCAATGAGCAGTTCTTC	CASSLVLAGSNEQFF